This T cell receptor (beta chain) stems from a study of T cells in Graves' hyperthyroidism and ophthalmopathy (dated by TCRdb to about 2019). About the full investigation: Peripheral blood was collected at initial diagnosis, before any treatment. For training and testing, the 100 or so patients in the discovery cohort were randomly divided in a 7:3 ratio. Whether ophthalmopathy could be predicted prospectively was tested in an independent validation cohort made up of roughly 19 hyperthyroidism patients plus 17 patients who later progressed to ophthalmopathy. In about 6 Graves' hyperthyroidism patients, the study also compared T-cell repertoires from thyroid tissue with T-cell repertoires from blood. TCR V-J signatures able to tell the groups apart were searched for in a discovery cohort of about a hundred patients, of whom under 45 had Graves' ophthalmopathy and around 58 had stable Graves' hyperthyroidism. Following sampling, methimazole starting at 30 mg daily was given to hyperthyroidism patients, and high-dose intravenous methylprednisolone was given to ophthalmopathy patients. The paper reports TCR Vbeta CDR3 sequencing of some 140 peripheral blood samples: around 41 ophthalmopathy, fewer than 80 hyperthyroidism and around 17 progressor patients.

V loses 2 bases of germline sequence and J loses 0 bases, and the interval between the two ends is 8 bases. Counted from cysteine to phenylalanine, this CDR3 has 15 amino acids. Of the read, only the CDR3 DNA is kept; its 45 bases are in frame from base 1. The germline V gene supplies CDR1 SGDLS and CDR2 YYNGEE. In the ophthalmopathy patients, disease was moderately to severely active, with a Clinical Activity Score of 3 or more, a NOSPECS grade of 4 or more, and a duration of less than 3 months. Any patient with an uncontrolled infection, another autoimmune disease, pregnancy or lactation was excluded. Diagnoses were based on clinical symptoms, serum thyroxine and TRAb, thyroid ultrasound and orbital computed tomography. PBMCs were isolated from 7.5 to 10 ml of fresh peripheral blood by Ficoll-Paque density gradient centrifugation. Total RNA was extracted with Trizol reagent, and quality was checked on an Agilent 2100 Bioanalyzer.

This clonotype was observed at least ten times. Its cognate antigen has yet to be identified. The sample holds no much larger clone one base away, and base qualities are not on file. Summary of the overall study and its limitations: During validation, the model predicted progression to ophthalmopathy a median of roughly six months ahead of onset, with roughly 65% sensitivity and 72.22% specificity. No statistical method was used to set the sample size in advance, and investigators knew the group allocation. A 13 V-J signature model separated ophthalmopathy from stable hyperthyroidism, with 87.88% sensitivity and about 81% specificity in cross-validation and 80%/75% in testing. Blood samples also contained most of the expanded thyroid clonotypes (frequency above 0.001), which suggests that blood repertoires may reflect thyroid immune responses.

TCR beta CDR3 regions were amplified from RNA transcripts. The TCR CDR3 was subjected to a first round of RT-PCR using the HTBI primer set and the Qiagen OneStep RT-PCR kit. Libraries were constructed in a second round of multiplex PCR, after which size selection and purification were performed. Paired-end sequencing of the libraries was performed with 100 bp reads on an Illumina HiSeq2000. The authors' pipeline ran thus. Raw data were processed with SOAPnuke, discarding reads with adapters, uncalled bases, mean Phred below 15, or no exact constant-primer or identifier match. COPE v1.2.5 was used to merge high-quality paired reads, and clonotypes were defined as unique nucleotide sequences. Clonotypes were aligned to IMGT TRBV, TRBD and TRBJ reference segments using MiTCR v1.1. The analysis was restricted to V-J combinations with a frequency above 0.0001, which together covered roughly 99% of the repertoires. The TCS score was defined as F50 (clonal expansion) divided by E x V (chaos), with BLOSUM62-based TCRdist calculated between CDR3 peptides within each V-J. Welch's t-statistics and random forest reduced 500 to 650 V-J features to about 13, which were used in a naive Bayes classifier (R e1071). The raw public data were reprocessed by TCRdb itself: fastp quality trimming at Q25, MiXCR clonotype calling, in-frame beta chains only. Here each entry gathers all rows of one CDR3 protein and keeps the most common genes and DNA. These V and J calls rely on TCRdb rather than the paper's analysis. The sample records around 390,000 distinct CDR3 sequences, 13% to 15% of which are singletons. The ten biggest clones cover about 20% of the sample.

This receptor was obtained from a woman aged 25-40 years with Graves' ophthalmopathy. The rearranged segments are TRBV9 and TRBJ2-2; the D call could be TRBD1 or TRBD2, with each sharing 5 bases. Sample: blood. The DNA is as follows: TGTGCCAGCAGCGTGACAGCGGCGAACACCGGGGAGCTGTTTTTT. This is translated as CASSVTAANTGELFF.